These T cell receptor beta chains were read from a single sample in a study of T cells in Graves' hyperthyroidism and ophthalmopathy. TCRdb used MiXCR to reprocess the multiplex PCR reads, holding one entry per CDR3 protein. This repertoire shows nearly 750,000 distinct CDR3 sequences, approximately 40% found once; its top ten account for more than 25%. Material for sequencing was blood. Source of these receptors: a middle-aged woman with Graves' hyperthyroidism. Both conserved end residues are part of each CDR3. Each record gives: CDR3 DNA, CDR3 protein, CDR3 length, D gene, V gene, J gene, clone size. The D gene is left open where the match is weak. Only part of the rows carry a size: once, few, many, or a class if the clone is expanded.

TGCAGTGCTAGAGGAGAGGGACGAGAGACCCAGTACTTC	CSARGEGRETQYF	13	NA	TRBV20-1	TRBJ2-5	many
TGTGCCAGTAGAACATCCGGGACAGGGTTTGGCTACACCTTC	CASRTSGTGFGYTF	14	TRBD1	TRBV19	TRBJ1-2	many
TGCAGTGCTAGAGATCAGACTTCTGGGGCCAACGTCCTGACTTTC	CSARDQTSGANVLTF	15	NA	TRBV20-1	TRBJ2-6	many
TGCGCCAGCAGCCAAGTTTTAGTTTCACCCCTCCACTTT	CASSQVLVSPLHF	13	NA	TRBV4-3	TRBJ1-6	few
TGTGCCAGCAGTTGGACCGTTTCACAGCAGTACTTC	CASSWTVSQQYF	12	NA	TRBV28	TRBJ2-7	NA
TGTGCCAGCAGTGAAGCCCCGGGAAACTATGGCTACACCTTC	CASSEAPGNYGYTF	14	NA	TRBV2	TRBJ1-2	many
TGCAGTGCTAGAGATCTCAGAATCACTTATAATTCACCCCTCCACTTT	CSARDLRITYNSPLHF	16	NA	TRBV20-1	TRBJ1-6	NA
TGTGCCAGCAGCTCCGGGACGCCCGATAATTCACCCCTCCACTTT	CASSSGTPDNSPLHF	15	NA	TRBV7-9	TRBJ1-6	few
TGTGCCAGCAGCAAAGGCCGAGGGGCCCCCTACGAGCAGTACTTC	CASSKGRGAPYEQYF	15	NA	TRBV7-6	TRBJ2-7	NA
TGTGCCAGCAGCCCTCCGGCGCGGTTCTACACCGGGGAGCTGTTTTTT	CASSPPARFYTGELFF	16	NA	TRBV7-2	TRBJ2-2	NA